This TCR beta chain derives from a study of vaccination effects on CD4 cells after COVID-19. The CDR3 length is 15 residues. Trimming shortened V by 7 bases and J by 4 bases, and 17 bases separated the two germline ends. Germline loops: CDR1 LNHNV, CDR2 YYDKDF (reference sequence). Assay: immunoSEQ multiplex PCR; the TCRdb copy retains only in-frame clones and omits some. The table includes about 48,000 clones, more than 65% detected once. When around 9 days of culture had elapsed, CD4+ T cells were isolated. About this clone itself: The antigen remains undetermined.

This clonotype originated in a human donor who received a COVID-19 vaccine. This chain connects TRBV15 to TRBJ1-3; perhaps TRBD1 as D (5 bases). The source was CD4+ T cells from PBMCs cultured without peptide, collected before COVID-19 vaccination. CDR3 sequence: CATKGGTQQGNTIYF. DNA of the CDR3: TGTGCCACCAAAGGAGGGACCCAGCAGGGAAACACCATATATTTT.